One sample yielded the 8 T cell receptor beta chains listed below, sequenced in a study of blood T cell repertoires in COVID-19. Profiled with immunoSEQ multiplex PCR; TCRdb holds only in-frame clones, not every one. The repertoire holds more than 110,000 clones, with around four fifths as singletons. Sequenced material: PBMCs or T cells enriched from blood (not recorded which). These receptors all come from a woman aged 45-59 years who had recovered from COVID-19.

This clone showed up just a few times. The chain couples TRBV27 to TRBJ1-5; 11 positions match TRBD1. CDR1 and CDR2 from the germline V gene are MNHEY and SMNVEV (reference sequence). J lost 5 bases, V lost 5 bases, and 5 bases had no gene match. CDR3 size: 15 residues. CDR3 sequence reads: CASSPRTGGDQPQHF. DNA of the CDR3: TGTGCCAGCAGTCCCCGGACAGGGGGCGATCAGCCCCAGCATTTT.

The gene calls are TRBV4-1 and TRBJ1-6; 7 bases agree with TRBD1. V gave up 5 bases and J gave up 0 bases; unmatched junction bases: 4. The germline gives CDR1 MGHRA, CDR2 YSYEKL. The CDR3 has 16 amino acids. The CDR3 DNA reads as TGCGCCAGCAGCATACAGGGGAGCTCCTATAATTCACCCCTCCACTTT. As protein: CASSIQGSSYNSPLHF.

This clone was seen a handful of times. The rearrangement uses TRBV13 and TRBJ1-1; D call uncertain. The CDR3 length is 13 residues. Germline V CDR1 and CDR2: PRHDT, FYEKMQ (reference sequence). V was shortened by 4 bases and J by 1 base, with 7 bases between the two germline ends. The CDR3, as DNA: TGTGCCAGCAGCTCTGACAAGAACACTGAAGCTTTCTTT. Its translation is CASSSDKNTEAFF.

The rearrangement uses TRBV28 and TRBJ2-2, with D possibly matching TRBD2 (5 bases). CDR1 is MDHEN, CDR2 SYDVKM, per germline. The germline V and J ends were trimmed by 4 bases and 5 bases, with 23 bases remaining between them. The CDR3 extends over 18 amino acids. CDR3 residues: CASSSLGRTLGGTGELFF. CDR3 sequence (DNA): TGTGCCAGCAGTTCCCTTGGGCGGACGCTAGGAGGAACCGGGGAGCTGTTTTTT.

The sample holds one count of this clone. The chain links TRBV7-2 to TRBJ2-5, with D uncertain. This CDR3 region has 12 residues. With 1 base removed from V and 5 bases from J, the gap between germline ends came to 5 bases. The V gene's germline CDR1 is SGHTA and CDR2 FQGNSA. CDR3 sequence (DNA): TGTGCCAGCAGCTTAGTCCGGGAGACCCAGTACTTC. Translation: CASSLVRETQYF.

V usage is TRBV6-5 and J usage is TRBJ2-5; D unresolved. Deletions cut 9 bases from V and 2 bases from J, with 16 bases between. This CDR3 is 14 amino acids long. Per the germline V gene, CDR1 is MNHEY and CDR2 is SVGAGI. In nucleotides, the CDR3 is TGTGCCAGTGCCTTTATACAGTCTCAAGAGACCCAGTACTTC. Its protein product is CASAFIQSQETQYF.

This chain joins TRBV28 and TRBJ2-6; possible D gene TRBD1, 6 bases. The CDR3 runs to 15 residues. V lost 5 bases, J lost 1 base, and 9 bases lay in between. Germline values: CDR1 MDHEN, CDR2 SYDVKM. CDR3: CASSEGGSGANVLTF. The DNA for the CDR3 is TGTGCCAGCAGTGAAGGGGGATCTGGGGCCAACGTCCTGACTTTC. The whole variable domain, remainder taken from reference TRBV28 and TRBJ2-6, is DVKVTQSSRYLVKRTGEKVFLECVQDMDHENMFWYRQDPGLGLRLIYFSYDVKMKEKGDIPEGYSVSREKKERFSLILESASTNQTSMYLCASSEGGSGANVLTFGAGSRLTVL.

Only a few counts were recorded for this clone. As DNA, the CDR3 is TGTGCCAGCAGTGATGGCGGGGCGAACACCGGGGAGCTGTTTTTT. Its translation is CASSDGGANTGELFF. This chain links TRBV6-4 with TRBJ2-2, with D tentatively TRBD2 (6 bases). V was shortened by 3 bases and J by 0 bases, with 8 bases between the two germline ends. This CDR3 has 15 residues. The germline V gene encodes CDR1 MRHNA and CDR2 SNTAGT.